These T cell receptor beta chains were read from a single sample in a study of blood T cell repertoires in COVID-19. Clones were read by immunoSEQ multiplex PCR, and TCRdb kept only the in-frame ones, dropping some. The sample comprises hundreds of thousands of clones, around 82% of which are singletons, and approximately 4% rests with the top ten. The sequenced sample consisted of peripheral blood. The receptors here all came from a woman of 80 years or more with acute or convalescent COVID-19. Both conserved end residues are part of each CDR3. The D gene is left open where the match is weak.

>TRBJ2-3|-|TRBV5-5
CASRAGTSQSTDTQYF
>TRBJ2-7|TRBD1|TRBV18
CASSGTGKMSYEQYF
>TRBJ1-5|TRBD1|TRBV9
CASSGGTGGRQPQHF
>TRBJ2-1|TRBD1|TRBV5-1
CASSPGQGEQFF
>TRBJ2-5|-|TRBV2
CASSERTGRGETQYF
>TRBJ2-3|TRBD2|TRBV7-9
CASSSLAGTADTQYF
>TRBJ2-3|-|TRBV7-8
CASRPTWSASTDTQYF
>TRBJ2-1|-|TRBV7-2
CASSSPMSSYNEQFF
>TRBJ1-2|-|TRBV3-1/TRBV3-2
CASSLTANYGYTF
>TRBJ1-1|-|TRBV29-1
CSVGRTEAFF
>TRBJ2-7|TRBD1|TRBV10-3
CAISESPGGPYEQYF
>TRBJ2-3|TRBD2|TRBV7-2
CASSLIGGGSTDTQYF
>TRBJ2-2|-|TRBV5-5
CASSLDSFYTGELFF
>TRBJ1-3|-|TRBV7-2
CASSLASGVSGNTIYF
>TRBJ1-1|-|TRBV29-1
CSVDHSGNTEAFF
>TRBJ1-1|-|TRBV5-1
CASSLAGGVMNTEAFF
>TRBJ1-6|TRBD1|TRBV19
CASSMGQGHSPLHF